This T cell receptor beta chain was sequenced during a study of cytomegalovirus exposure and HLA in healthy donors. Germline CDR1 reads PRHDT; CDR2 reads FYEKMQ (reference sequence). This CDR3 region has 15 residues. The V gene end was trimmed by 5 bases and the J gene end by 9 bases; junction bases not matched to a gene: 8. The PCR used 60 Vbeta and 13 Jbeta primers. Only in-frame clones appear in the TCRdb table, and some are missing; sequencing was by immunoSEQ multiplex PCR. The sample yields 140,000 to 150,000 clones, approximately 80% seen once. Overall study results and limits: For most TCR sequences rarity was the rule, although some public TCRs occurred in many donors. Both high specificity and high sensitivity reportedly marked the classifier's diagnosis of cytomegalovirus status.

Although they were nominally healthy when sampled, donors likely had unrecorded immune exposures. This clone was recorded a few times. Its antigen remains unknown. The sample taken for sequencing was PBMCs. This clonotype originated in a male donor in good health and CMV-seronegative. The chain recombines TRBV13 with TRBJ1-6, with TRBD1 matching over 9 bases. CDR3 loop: CASSAGTGFRSPLHF. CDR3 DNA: TGTGCCAGCAGCGCCGGGACAGGGTTTCGTTCACCCCTCCACTTT.